The 9 T cell receptor beta chains below were found in one sample sequenced in a study of cytomegalovirus exposure and HLA in healthy donors. The primer mix had 60 Vbeta and 13 Jbeta primers. Clones were read by immunoSEQ multiplex PCR, and TCRdb kept only the in-frame ones, dropping some. Altogether 150,000 to 200,000 clones are present, roughly 70% being singletons, with the ten largest covering about 2.9%. Sequencing used PBMCs. All receptors derive from a woman aged 35 to 49 in good health and CMV-seropositive.

This clone has only a few counts. The chain links TRBV6-5 to TRBJ1-6, with TRBD1 as a possible D gene (6 bases). Germline V gives CDR1 MNHEY, CDR2 SVGAGI. The germline V and J ends were trimmed by 6 bases and 3 bases, with 9 bases remaining between them. CDR3 length: 14 residues. The CDR3 DNA reads TGTGCCAGCAGGGCGACAGGCTATAATTCACCCCTCCACTTT. Protein product: CASRATGYNSPLHF.

This clone was detected only once. The V call is TRBV4-1, the J call TRBJ1-5; no clear D. Germline loops: CDR1 MGHRA, CDR2 YSYEKL. The CDR3 contains 15 residues. V lost 0 bases and J 4 bases, leaving 10 bases between the germline ends. The CDR3 sequence: CASSQELGMNQPQHF. CDR3 in DNA: TGCGCCAGCAGCCAAGAACTAGGTATGAATCAGCCCCAGCATTTT.

The chain recombines TRBV2 with TRBJ2-3; the D gene is possibly TRBD2 (6 bases). This CDR3 has 17 amino acids. Germline V gives CDR1 SNHLY, CDR2 FYNNEI. V lost 3 bases to trimming and J lost 2 bases, with 18 bases between them. CDR3 amino acids: CASSDIGTPDNTDTQYF. As DNA, the CDR3 is TGTGCCAGCAGTGATATCGGGACTCCGGACAACACAGATACGCAGTATTTT.

The sample holds a few counts of this clone. CDR3 sequence: CASTSRGRNEKLFF. The CDR3, as DNA: TGTGCCAGCACCTCCAGGGGGCGAAATGAAAAACTGTTTTTT. The chain employs TRBV28 and TRBJ1-4; 8 bases fit TRBD1. Germline lookup yields CDR1 MDHEN and CDR2 SYDVKM. J gave up 5 bases and V 7 bases, and 6 bases lay outside the gene matches. This CDR3 has 14 amino acids. Full variable domain (rest looked up from reference TRBV28 and TRBJ1-4): DVKVTQSSRYLVKRTGEKVFLECVQDMDHENMFWYRQDPGLGLRLIYFSYDVKMKEKGDIPEGYSVSREKKERFSLILESASTNQTSMYLCASTSRGRNEKLFFGSGTQLSVL.

The J gene is TRBJ1-2, the V gene TRBV2, with unresolved D. CDR1 and CDR2 from the germline V gene are SNHLY and FYNNEI. This CDR3 contains 13 residues. Trimming left V 7 bases short and J 5 bases short, with 14 bases between. The DNA for the CDR3 is TGTGCCAGCATACGGGGTTTACGTTATGGCTACACCTTC. Its protein is CASIRGLRYGYTF.

The chain joins TRBV5-6 to TRBJ2-5; the D gene is possibly TRBD2 (5 bases). The DNA end is a closer match to TRBJ2-7, so the J assignment may be wrong. The germline V gene has CDR1 SGHDT and CDR2 YYEEEE. The CDR3 is 13 residues long. CDR3 bases: TGTGCCAGCAGCTTGTACGAGGGCTACGAGCAGTACTTC. Protein: CASSLYEGYEQYF.

In DNA, the CDR3 is TGTGCCAGCAGTTTGTACCCTTTAGGACAGGGGGCGTCTAATGAAAAACTGTTTTTT. This sequence encodes CASSLYPLGQGASNEKLFF. V usage is TRBV27 and J usage is TRBJ1-4; 11 nucleotides agree with TRBD1. V lost 3 bases and J lost 3; bases outside the gene matches: 12. Looked up from germline, CDR1 is MNHEY and CDR2 is SMNVEV (reference sequence). The length of the CDR3 is 19 residues.

The CDR3 sequence is CASSLGDRNTEAFF. The DNA for the CDR3 is TGTGCCAGCAGTTTAGGGGACAGGAACACTGAAGCTTTCTTT. This chain joins TRBV27 and TRBJ1-1; 7 nucleotides match TRBD1. With V trimmed by 2 bases and J by 1 base, 1 base remained unmatched. In germline, CDR1 is MNHEY, CDR2 SMNVEV (reference sequence). The CDR3 is 14 residues long.

This clone has only a few counts. The CDR3 DNA is TGCGCCAGCAGCTCGATAGGGGTAGCAGAGACCCAGTACTTC. This codes for CASSSIGVAETQYF. This sequence joins TRBV5-1 and TRBJ2-5; TRBD1 is a possible D gene (5 bases). The germline gives CDR1 SGHRS, CDR2 YFSETQ. Trimming stripped 3 bases from V and 4 bases from J, with 13 bases between. This CDR3 comprises 14 residues.